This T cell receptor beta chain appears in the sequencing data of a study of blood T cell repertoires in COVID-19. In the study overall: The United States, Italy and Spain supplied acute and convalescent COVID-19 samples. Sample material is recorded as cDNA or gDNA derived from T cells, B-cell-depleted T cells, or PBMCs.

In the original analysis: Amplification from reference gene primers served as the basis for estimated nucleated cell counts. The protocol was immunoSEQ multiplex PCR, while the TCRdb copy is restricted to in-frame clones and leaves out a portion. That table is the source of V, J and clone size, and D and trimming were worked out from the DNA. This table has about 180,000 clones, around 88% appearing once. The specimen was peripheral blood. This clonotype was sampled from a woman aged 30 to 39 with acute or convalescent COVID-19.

CDR3 DNA: TGTGCCAGCAGCTCCCAGGGGGAAGGCACTGAAGCTTTCTTT. Amino acids: CASSSQGEGTEAFF. The chain links TRBV11-2 to TRBJ1-1, with 7 bases fitting TRBD1. Trimming at V came to 4 bases and at J to 4 bases, leaving 6 bases not matched to a gene. The CDR3 covers 14 residues. In germline, CDR1 is SGHAT, CDR2 FQNNGV.